The rows below give T cell receptor beta chains drawn from one sample of a study of blood T cell repertoires in COVID-19. Assay used: immunoSEQ multiplex PCR; TCRdb lists only in-frame clones, some missing. The table shows 220,000 or so clones, with approximately 85% occurring only once. Sequencing used peripheral blood. All receptors derive from a man aged 50 to 59 who had recovered from COVID-19. Each CDR3 is given with its conserved first and last residue. The order of the fields is clone size, V gene, D gene, J gene, CDR3 length, CDR3 DNA, CDR3 protein. A D gene is named only where the DNA matches it firmly. Expanded clones are given a class, and other clones once, few, many or no size at all.

>-|TRBV19|-|TRBJ1-6|15
TGTGCCAGTAGTATGCAGGGAGGCTATAATTCACCCCTCCACTTT
CASSMQGGYNSPLHF
>-|TRBV14|TRBD2|TRBJ2-3|16
TGTGCCAGCAGCCCGACTAGCGGGAGTGGTTTGGATACGCAGTATTTT
CASSPTSGSGLDTQYF
>-|TRBV3-1/TRBV3-2|-|TRBJ1-2|16
TGTGCCAGCAGCACCTCCCCTGACAGTTTAACCTATGGCTACACCTTC
CASSTSPDSLTYGYTF
>-|TRBV5-1|-|TRBJ1-1|13
TGCGCCAGCAGCTTGGCCACAGGTGCCGAAGCTTTCTTT
CASSLATGAEAFF
>-|TRBV9|-|TRBJ2-3|16
TGTGCCAGCAGCCCAGGACTATTCGTGAGCACAGATACGCAGTATTTT
CASSPGLFVSTDTQYF
>-|TRBV5-1|TRBD2|TRBJ2-2|16
TGCGCCAGCAGGGGACTAGCGGGAGGGCGAACCGGGGAGCTGTTTTTT
CASRGLAGGRTGELFF
>few|TRBV2|TRBD1|TRBJ1-1|14
TGTGCCAGCAGCTACAGACAGGGAAACACTGAAGCTTTCTTT
CASSYRQGNTEAFF
>-|TRBV6-5|TRBD1|TRBJ2-6|15
TGTGCCAGCAGGGACAGGTTAACTGGGGCCAACGTCCTGACTTTC
CASRDRLTGANVLTF
>-|TRBV7-9|TRBD2|TRBJ2-1|15
TGTGCCAGCAGCTCACTAGCGGGACATCACAATGAGCAGTTCTTC
CASSSLAGHHNEQFF
>once|TRBV10-2|TRBD1|TRBJ2-1|13
TGCGCCAGCAGCGCGACAGGGGGCAATGAGCAGTTCTTC
CASSATGGNEQFF
>few|TRBV7-9|TRBD1|TRBJ1-4|14
TGTGCCAGCAGCTCCAGACAGGGTAATGAAAAACTGTTTTTT
CASSSRQGNEKLFF
>-|TRBV28|-|TRBJ1-6|13
TGTGCCAGCAGTTTTGGGGAGAATTCACCCCTCCACTTT
CASSFGENSPLHF
>-|TRBV10-2|TRBD1|TRBJ1-2|15
TGCGCCAGTTACGGGACAGGGGGAAGGAACTATGGCTACACCTTC
CASYGTGGRNYGYTF
>-|TRBV19|-|TRBJ1-5|13
TGTGCCAGTAGTATAGGGGACGGGGGGCCCCAGCATTTT
CASSIGDGGPQHF
>-|TRBV28|-|TRBJ2-7|15
TGTGCCAGCAGAACCAGGGGTGCAGGGGCCCACGAGCAGTACTTC
CASRTRGAGAHEQYF
>once|TRBV10-3|-|TRBJ1-1|14
TGTGCCATCAGTGCGCGGGGAATAGGCACTGAAGCTTTCTTT
CAISARGIGTEAFF